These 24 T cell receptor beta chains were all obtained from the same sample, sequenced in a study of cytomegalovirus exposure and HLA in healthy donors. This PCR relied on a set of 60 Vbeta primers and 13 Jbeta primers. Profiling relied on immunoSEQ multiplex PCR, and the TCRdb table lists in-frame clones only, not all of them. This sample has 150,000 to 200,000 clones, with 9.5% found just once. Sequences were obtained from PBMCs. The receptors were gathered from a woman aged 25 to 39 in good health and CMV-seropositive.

The CDR3 nucleotides read TGTGCCAGCAGCTCTAATGTTATGAACACTGAAGCTTTCTTT. This translates into CASSSNVMNTEAFF. The chain employs TRBV7-8 and TRBJ1-1; no clear D gene. Germline V lookup: CDR1 SGHVS, CDR2 FQNEAQ. With 4 bases removed from V and 0 bases from J, the gap between germline ends came to 9 bases. The CDR3 length is 14 residues.

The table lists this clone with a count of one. CDR3 DNA: TGTGCCAGTAGTATTGTAGGGGCGCCAGATACGCAGTATTTT. The encoded protein is CASSIVGAPDTQYF. The rearrangement joins TRBV19 to TRBJ2-3, with a possible D match to TRBD1 (5 bases). Germline V gene data show CDR1 as LNHDA and CDR2 as SQIVND (reference sequence). The V gene lost 3 bases and the J gene lost 4 bases, with 11 bases spanning the gap. The CDR3 extends over 14 amino acids.

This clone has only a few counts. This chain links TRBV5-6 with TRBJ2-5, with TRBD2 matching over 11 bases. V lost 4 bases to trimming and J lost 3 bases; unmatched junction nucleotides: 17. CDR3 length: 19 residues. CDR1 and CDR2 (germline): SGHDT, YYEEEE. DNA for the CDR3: TGTGCCAGCAGCGGTGGTAGCGGGAGGGATTTATCGAGAAAAGAGACCCAGTACTTC. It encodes CASSGGSGRDLSRKETQYF.

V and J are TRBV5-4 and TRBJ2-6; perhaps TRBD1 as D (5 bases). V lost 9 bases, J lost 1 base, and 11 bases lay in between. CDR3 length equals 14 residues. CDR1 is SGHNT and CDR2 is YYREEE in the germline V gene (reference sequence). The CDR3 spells CATLQGSGANVLTF. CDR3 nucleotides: TGTGCCACGCTCCAGGGTTCTGGGGCCAACGTCCTGACTTTC.

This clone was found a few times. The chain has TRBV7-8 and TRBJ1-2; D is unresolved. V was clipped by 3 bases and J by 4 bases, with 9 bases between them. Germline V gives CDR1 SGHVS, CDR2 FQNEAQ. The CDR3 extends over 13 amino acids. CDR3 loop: CASSLGEGYGYTF. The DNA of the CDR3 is TGTGCCAGCAGCTTGGGTGAGGGCTATGGCTACACCTTC.

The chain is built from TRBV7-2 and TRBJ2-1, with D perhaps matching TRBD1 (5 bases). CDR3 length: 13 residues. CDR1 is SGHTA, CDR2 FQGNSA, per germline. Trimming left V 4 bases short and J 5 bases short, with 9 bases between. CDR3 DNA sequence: TGTGCCAGCAGCTCAGGACACAACAATGAGCAGTTCTTC. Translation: CASSSGHNNEQFF.

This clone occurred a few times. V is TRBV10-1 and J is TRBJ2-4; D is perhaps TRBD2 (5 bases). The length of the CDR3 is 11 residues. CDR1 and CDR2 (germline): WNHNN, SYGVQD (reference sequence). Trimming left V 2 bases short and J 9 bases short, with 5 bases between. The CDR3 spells CASSETSIQYF. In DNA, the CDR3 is TGCGCCAGCAGTGAGACTAGCATTCAGTACTTC.

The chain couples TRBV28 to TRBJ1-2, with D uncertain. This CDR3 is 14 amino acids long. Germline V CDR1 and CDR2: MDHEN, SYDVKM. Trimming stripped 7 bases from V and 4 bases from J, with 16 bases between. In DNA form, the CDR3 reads TGTGCCAGCACTTGGGAGGGATTAACCTATGGCTACACCTTC. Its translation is CASTWEGLTYGYTF.

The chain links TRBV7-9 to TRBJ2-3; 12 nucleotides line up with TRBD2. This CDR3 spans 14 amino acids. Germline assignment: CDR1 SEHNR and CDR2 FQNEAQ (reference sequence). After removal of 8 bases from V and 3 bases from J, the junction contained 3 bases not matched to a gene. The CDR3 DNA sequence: TGTGCCAGCGCTCTAGCGGGAGGGACAGATACGCAGTATTTT. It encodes CASALAGGTDTQYF. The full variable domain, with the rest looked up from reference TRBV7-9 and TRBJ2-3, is DTGVSQNPRHKITKRGQNVTFRCDPISEHNRLYWYRQTLGQGPEFLTYFQNEAQLEKSRLLSDRFSAERPKGSFSTLEIQRTEQGDSAMYLCASALAGGTDTQYFGPGTRLTVL.

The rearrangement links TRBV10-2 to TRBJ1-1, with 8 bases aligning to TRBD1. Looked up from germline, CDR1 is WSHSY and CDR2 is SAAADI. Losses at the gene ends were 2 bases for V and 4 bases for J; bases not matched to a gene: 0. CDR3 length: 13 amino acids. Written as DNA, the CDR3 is TGCGCCAGCAGTGAGACAGGGGGCACTGAAGCTTTCTTT. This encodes CASSETGGTEAFF.

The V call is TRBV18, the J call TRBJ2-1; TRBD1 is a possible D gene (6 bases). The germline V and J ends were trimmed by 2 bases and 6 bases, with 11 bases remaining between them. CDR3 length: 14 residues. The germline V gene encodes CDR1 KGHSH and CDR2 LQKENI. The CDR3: CASSPKKQGNEQFF. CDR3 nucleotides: TGTGCCAGCTCACCAAAGAAACAGGGCAATGAGCAGTTCTTC.

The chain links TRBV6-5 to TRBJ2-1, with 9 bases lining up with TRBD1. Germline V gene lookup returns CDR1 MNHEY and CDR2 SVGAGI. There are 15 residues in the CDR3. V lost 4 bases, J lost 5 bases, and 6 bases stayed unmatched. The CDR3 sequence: CASSLDRGGNNEQFF. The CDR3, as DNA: TGTGCCAGCAGTTTAGACAGGGGGGGGAACAATGAGCAGTTCTTC.

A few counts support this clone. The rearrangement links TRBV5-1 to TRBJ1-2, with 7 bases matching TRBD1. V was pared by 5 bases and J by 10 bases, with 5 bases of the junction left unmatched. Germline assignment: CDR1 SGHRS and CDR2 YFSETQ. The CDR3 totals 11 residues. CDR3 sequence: CASRQGTYYTF. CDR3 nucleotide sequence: TGCGCCAGCAGACAGGGGACTTACTACACCTTC. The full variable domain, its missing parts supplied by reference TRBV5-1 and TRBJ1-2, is KAGVTQTPRYLIKTRGQQVTLSCSPISGHRSVSWYQQTPGQGLQFLFEYFSETQRNKGNFPGRFSGRQFSNSRSEMNVSTLELGDSALYLCASRQGTYYTFGSGTRLTVV.

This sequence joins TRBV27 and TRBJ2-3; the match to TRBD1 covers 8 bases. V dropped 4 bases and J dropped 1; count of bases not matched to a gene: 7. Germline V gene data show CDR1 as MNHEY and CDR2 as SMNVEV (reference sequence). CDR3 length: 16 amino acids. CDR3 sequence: CASSSPTGDGTDTQYF. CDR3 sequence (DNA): TGTGCCAGCAGTTCTCCGACAGGGGATGGCACAGATACGCAGTATTTT.

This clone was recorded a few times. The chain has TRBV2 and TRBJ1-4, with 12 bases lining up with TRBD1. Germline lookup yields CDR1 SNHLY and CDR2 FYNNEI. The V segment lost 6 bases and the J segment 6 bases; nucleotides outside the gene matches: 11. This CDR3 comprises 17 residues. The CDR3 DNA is TGTGCCAGCAGCCCTCCGGGACAGGGGGCAAGGGATGAAAAACTGTTTTTT. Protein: CASSPPGQGARDEKLFF.

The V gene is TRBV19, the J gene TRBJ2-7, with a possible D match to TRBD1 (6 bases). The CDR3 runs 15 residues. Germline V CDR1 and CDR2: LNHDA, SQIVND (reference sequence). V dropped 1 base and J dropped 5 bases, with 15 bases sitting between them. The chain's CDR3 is CASSIAQGRANEQYF. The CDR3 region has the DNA TGTGCCAGTAGTATAGCACAGGGAAGAGCTAACGAGCAGTACTTC.

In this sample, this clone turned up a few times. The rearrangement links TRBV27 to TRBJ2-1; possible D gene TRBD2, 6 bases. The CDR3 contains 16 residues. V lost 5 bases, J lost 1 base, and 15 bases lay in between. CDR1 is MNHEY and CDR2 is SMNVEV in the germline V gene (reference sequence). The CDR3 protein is CASSHQGRISYNEQFF. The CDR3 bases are TGTGCCAGCAGTCACCAAGGGAGGATATCCTACAATGAGCAGTTCTTC.

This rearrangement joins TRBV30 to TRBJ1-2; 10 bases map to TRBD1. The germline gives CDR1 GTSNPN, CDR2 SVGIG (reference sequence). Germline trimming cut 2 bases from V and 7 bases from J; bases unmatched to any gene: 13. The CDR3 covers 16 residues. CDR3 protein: CAWSFPPAGTGVGYTF. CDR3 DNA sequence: TGTGCCTGGAGTTTCCCCCCCGCCGGGACAGGGGTTGGCTACACCTTC.

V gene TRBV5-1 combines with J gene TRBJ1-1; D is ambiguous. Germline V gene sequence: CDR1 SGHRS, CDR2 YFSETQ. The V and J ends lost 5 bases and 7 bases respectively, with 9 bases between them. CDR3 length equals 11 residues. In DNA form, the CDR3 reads TGCGCCAGCAGTCGATACAGTGAAGCTTTCTTT. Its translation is CASSRYSEAFF.

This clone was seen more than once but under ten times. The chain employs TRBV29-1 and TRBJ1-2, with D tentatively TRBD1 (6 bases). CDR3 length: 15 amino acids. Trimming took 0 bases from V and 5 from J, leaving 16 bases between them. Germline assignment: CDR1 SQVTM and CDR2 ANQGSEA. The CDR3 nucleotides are TGCAGCGTTGAAGAGAAGATCGGCAGGGGATATGGCTACACCTTC. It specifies CSVEEKIGRGYGYTF.

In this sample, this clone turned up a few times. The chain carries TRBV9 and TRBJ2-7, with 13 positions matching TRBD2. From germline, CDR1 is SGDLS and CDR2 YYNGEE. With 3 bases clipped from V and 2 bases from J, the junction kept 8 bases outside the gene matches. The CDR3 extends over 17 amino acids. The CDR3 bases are TGTGCCAGCAGCGCCCAACCCGGGACTAGCGGGGCCTACGAGCAGTACTTC. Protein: CASSAQPGTSGAYEQYF. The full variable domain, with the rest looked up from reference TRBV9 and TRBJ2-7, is DSGVTQTPKHLITATGQRVTLRCSPRSGDLSVYWYQQSLDQGLQFLIQYYNGEERAKGNILERFSAQQFPDLHSELNLSSLELGDSALYFCASSAQPGTSGAYEQYFGPGTRLTVT.

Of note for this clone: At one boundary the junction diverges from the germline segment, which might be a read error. CDR3 amino acids: CASRFRGALAGEQFF. CDR3 nucleotide sequence: TGTGCCAGCCGCTTTAGGGGTGCACTAGCGGGAGAGCAGTTCTTC. The V and J genes are TRBV7-2 and TRBJ2-1; 10 positions match TRBD2. The CDR3 has 15 amino acids. Per the germline V gene, CDR1 is SGHTA and CDR2 is FQGNSA.

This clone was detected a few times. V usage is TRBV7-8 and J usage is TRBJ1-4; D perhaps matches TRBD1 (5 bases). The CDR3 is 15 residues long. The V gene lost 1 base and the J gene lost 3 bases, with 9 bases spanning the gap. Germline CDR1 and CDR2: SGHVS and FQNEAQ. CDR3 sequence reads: CASSLVGGANEKLFF. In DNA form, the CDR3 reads TGTGCCAGCAGCTTAGTCGGGGGAGCTAATGAAAAACTGTTTTTT.

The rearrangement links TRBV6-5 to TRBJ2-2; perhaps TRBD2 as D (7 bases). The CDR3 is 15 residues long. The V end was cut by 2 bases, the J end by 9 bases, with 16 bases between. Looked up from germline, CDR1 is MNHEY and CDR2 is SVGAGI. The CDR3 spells CASSYGGAQPRELFF. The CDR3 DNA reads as TGTGCCAGCAGTTACGGGGGGGCCCAGCCCCGGGAGCTGTTTTTT.